Below are 30 T cell receptor beta chains sequenced from a single sample in a study of long-term antiretroviral therapy in people with HIV. It was version v3.0 of the immunoSEQ assay that was run at survey level. Assay: immunoSEQ multiplex PCR; the TCRdb copy retains only in-frame clones and omits some. Of approximately 19,000 clones in the sample, almost 80% were seen once. Sequenced here: unsorted PBMCs, sampled 2.3 years after starting antiretroviral therapy. These receptors were collected from a woman aged 40-49 years with HIV.

This clone has just a few counts. J is TRBJ1-6 and V is TRBV6-5; TRBD1 agrees at 9 bases. The junction had 6 bases not matched to a gene; V was cut back by 8 bases and J by 10 bases. The germline CDR1 and CDR2 sequences are MNHEY and SVGAGI. The CDR3 runs to 13 residues. The DNA of the CDR3 is TGTGCCAGCGGACAGGGGCTTCGATCACCCCTCCACTTT. This codes for CASGQGLRSPLHF.

The genes are TRBV6-1 and TRBJ2-3, with a tentative D call TRBD2 (6 bases). Trimming removed 3 bases at V and 2 bases at J, with 12 bases between. Germline V lookup: CDR1 MNHNS, CDR2 SASEGT. CDR3 length: 15 amino acids. The CDR3 loop reads CASSEPGLHTDTQYF. For the CDR3, the DNA is TGTGCCAGCAGTGAGCCGGGACTTCACACAGATACGCAGTATTTT.

This sequence joins TRBV7-8 and TRBJ1-2; 10 nucleotides match TRBD1. The germline V gene has CDR1 SGHVS and CDR2 FQNEAQ. The CDR3 spans 14 residues. J lost 7 bases, V lost 5 bases, and 7 bases had no gene match. The CDR3, as DNA: TGTGCCAGCAGCAGAAGGGACAGGGGATTTGGCTACACCTTC. Translation: CASSRRDRGFGYTF.

The chain recombines TRBV29-1 with TRBJ2-1; 9 nucleotides align to TRBD2. V lost 0 bases to trimming and J lost 0 bases; unmatched junction nucleotides: 9. The CDR3 consists of 18 residues. Per germline, CDR1 SQVTM and CDR2 ANQGSEA. CDR3 residues: CSVEEGAVSGSSYNEQFF. In DNA form, the CDR3 reads TGCAGCGTTGAAGAAGGGGCCGTTAGCGGGAGCTCCTACAATGAGCAGTTCTTC.

The V gene is TRBV19, the J gene TRBJ2-7; either TRBD1 or TRBD2 may supply D (5 bases each). V was shortened by 3 bases and J by 4 bases, with 16 bases between the two germline ends. There are 15 residues in the CDR3. Germline V gene sequence: CDR1 LNHDA, CDR2 SQIVND (reference sequence). The CDR3 loop reads CASSIPIGTEYEQYF. DNA for the CDR3: TGTGCCAGTAGTATCCCCATCGGGACGGAGTACGAGCAGTACTTC.

The chain uses TRBV4-2 and TRBJ2-7, with 10 bases fitting TRBD1. The germline V gene has CDR1 LGHNA and CDR2 YNFKEQ. Trimming at V came to 4 bases and at J to 1 base, leaving 4 bases not matched to a gene. The CDR3 has 15 amino acids. Written as DNA, the CDR3 is TGTGCCAGCAGCCTCTCGGGACAGGGGTCCTACGAGCAGTACTTC. Its protein is CASSLSGQGSYEQYF.

The chain links TRBV5-1 to TRBJ1-2; no clear D gene. Germline CDR1 reads SGHRS; CDR2 reads YFSETQ. CDR3 size: 14 residues. Trimming stripped 0 bases from V and 5 bases from J, with 11 bases between. The CDR3 loop is CASSLDNGQYGYTF. The CDR3 coding sequence is TGCGCCAGCAGCTTGGATAATGGGCAGTATGGCTACACCTTC.

The rearrangement joins TRBV7-6 to TRBJ1-1, with unresolved D. V lost 5 bases and J lost 3, with 13 bases in between. The CDR3 loop spans 14 amino acids. The germline V gene encodes CDR1 SGHVS and CDR2 FNYEAQ. The CDR3: CASSLPTRDTEAFF. The CDR3 region has the DNA TGTGCCAGCAGCCTCCCGACCCGAGACACTGAAGCTTTCTTT.

V is TRBV10-3 and J is TRBJ2-3, with 8 bases aligning to TRBD2. This CDR3 region has 18 residues. Germline loops: CDR1 ENHRY, CDR2 SYGVKD. V lost 0 bases to trimming and J lost 4 bases; unmatched junction nucleotides: 12. CDR3 nucleotides: TGTGCCATCAGTGAGTCCCCTTACGAAGCGGGAGTTTCAGATACGCAGTATTTT. Translated: CAISESPYEAGVSDTQYF.

V gene TRBV6-1 combines with J gene TRBJ2-7; D unresolved. V was shortened by 4 bases and J by 6 bases, with 10 bases between the two germline ends. Germline V gene sequence: CDR1 MNHNS, CDR2 SASEGT. This CDR3 comprises 12 residues. The DNA for the CDR3 is TGTGCCAGCAGTGCCCCCCCCGCCGAGCAGTACTTC. This codes for CASSAPPAEQYF.

This chain links TRBV5-1 with TRBJ1-5; 9 positions match TRBD1. This CDR3 contains 14 residues. The junction had 2 bases not matched to a gene; V was cut back by 3 bases and J by 4 bases. The germline gives CDR1 SGHRS, CDR2 YFSETQ. CDR3 sequence (DNA): TGCGCCAGCAGCTACGGACAGGGGAATCAGCCCCAGCATTTT. The encoded protein is CASSYGQGNQPQHF.

The V and J genes are TRBV5-1 and TRBJ2-3; 10 positions match TRBD2. Germline CDR1 and CDR2: SGHRS and YFSETQ. V trimming: 5 bases; J trimming: 4 bases; junction bases outside the gene matches: 10. The CDR3 is 16 amino acids. Here the CDR3 DNA reads TGCGCCAGCAGTCCAGAACCCAGCGGGGGGGCAGATACGCAGTATTTT. This codes for CASSPEPSGGADTQYF.

This clone was recorded once. The chain combines TRBV10-3 with TRBJ1-2; D gene ambiguous. The ends were cut back, 4 bases at V and 3 bases at J, with 6 bases in the middle. CDR1 and CDR2 from the germline V gene are ENHRY and SYGVKD. The CDR3 loop spans 12 amino acids. CDR3 residues: CAISGTDYGYTF. The CDR3 DNA follows: TGTGCCATCAGTGGGACGGACTATGGCTACACCTTC.

V and J are TRBV14 and TRBJ1-2; the D is unclear. Germline assignment: CDR1 SGHDN and CDR2 FVKESK. The length of the CDR3 is 18 residues. V lost 3 bases and J 2 bases, leaving 22 bases between the germline ends. This chain's CDR3 is CASSQYNFGRTLNYGYTF. In nucleotides, the CDR3 is TGTGCCAGCAGCCAGTATAATTTTGGACGGACCCTCAACTATGGCTACACCTTC.

The sample holds one count of this clone. The chain links TRBV29-1 to TRBJ1-1; a weak D match, TRBD1 (6 bases). V lost 5 bases and J lost 3, with 13 bases in between. Germline CDR1 is SQVTM and CDR2 is ANQGSEA. This CDR3 is built from 13 residues. The CDR3, as DNA: TGCAGCGTTCGTCAGGGGCGGGACACTGAAGCTTTCTTT. Amino acids: CSVRQGRDTEAFF.

The rearrangement uses TRBV11-2 and TRBJ2-7, with D tentatively TRBD2 (6 bases). The ends were cut back, 4 bases at V and 3 bases at J, with 19 bases in the middle. This CDR3 comprises 16 residues. Per germline, CDR1 SGHAT and CDR2 FQNNGV. CDR3 protein: CASSSGRGLGYYEQYF. CDR3 nucleotides: TGTGCCAGCAGCTCGGGCCGGGGACTCGGATACTACGAGCAGTACTTC. Full variable domain (outside the CDR3, taken from reference TRBV11-2 and TRBJ2-7): EAGVAQSPRYKIIEKRQSVAFWCNPISGHATLYWYQQILGQGPKLLIQFQNNGVVDDSQLPKDRFSAERLKGVDSTLKIQPAKLEDSAVYLCASSSGRGLGYYEQYFGPGTRLTVT.

This clone was recorded once. The rearrangement uses TRBV4-1 and TRBJ1-3, with D unresolved. The V end lost 2 bases, the J end lost 3 bases, and 20 bases lay between the germline ends. CDR3 length equals 18 residues. Germline lookup yields CDR1 MGHRA and CDR2 YSYEKL. The chain's CDR3 is CASSQLDLGLAIGNTIYF. CDR3 bases: TGCGCCAGCAGCCAACTAGACCTAGGACTTGCCATTGGAAACACCATATATTTT.

The chain is built from TRBV5-1 and TRBJ2-7; D remains ambiguous. V was shortened by 0 bases and J by 3 bases, with 16 bases between the two germline ends. There are 16 residues in the CDR3. Germline V gene sequence: CDR1 SGHRS, CDR2 YFSETQ. The CDR3 sequence is CASSLDSGQRFYEQYF. The CDR3 DNA reads as TGCGCCAGCAGCTTGGATTCAGGTCAACGCTTCTACGAGCAGTACTTC.

This chain links TRBV9 with TRBJ2-3; TRBD2 matches 12 bases. Trimming at V came to 0 bases and at J to 0 bases, leaving 2 bases not matched to a gene. The CDR3 extends over 17 amino acids. In germline, CDR1 is SGDLS, CDR2 YYNGEE. This CDR3 is CASSVGLAGDSTDTQYF. Here the CDR3 DNA reads TGTGCCAGCAGCGTAGGACTAGCGGGGGATAGCACAGATACGCAGTATTTT.

The chain couples TRBV12-5 to TRBJ1-4, with D tentatively TRBD1 (5 bases). The V end was cut by 3 bases, the J end by 0 bases, with 11 bases between. The CDR3 is 16 residues long. Looked up from germline, CDR1 is LGHNT and CDR2 is FRNRAP. CDR3 sequence (DNA): TGTGCTAGTGGTTTAGGGGACGGAGCAACTAATGAAAAACTGTTTTTT. Translation: CASGLGDGATNEKLFF. The complete variable domain, with remaining parts taken from reference TRBV12-5 and TRBJ1-4, reads DARVTQTPRHKVTEMGQEVTMRCQPILGHNTVFWYRQTMMQGLELLAYFRNRAPLDDSGMPKDRFSAEMPDATLATLKIQPSEPRDSAVYFCASGLGDGATNEKLFFGSGTQLSVL.

This chain joins TRBV5-6 and TRBJ1-6; TRBD1 is a possible D gene (6 bases). V was pared by 3 bases and J by 4 bases, with 14 bases between. Germline assignment: CDR1 SGHDT and CDR2 YYEEEE. The CDR3 runs 16 residues. The CDR3 region has the DNA TGTGCCAGCAGCTCACAGGGACAACAGTATAATTCACCCCTCCACTTT. Residues: CASSSQGQQYNSPLHF.

The chain uses TRBV19 and TRBJ2-1, with 11 bases that match TRBD2. The length of the CDR3 is 18 residues. The V gene's germline CDR1 is LNHDA and CDR2 SQIVND (reference sequence). J was trimmed by 0 bases and V by 1 base; bases with no gene match: 5. The CDR3 DNA is TGTGCCAGTAGTATAGTACTAGCGGGAGTTAGCTCCTACAATGAGCAGTTCTTC. Its translation: CASSIVLAGVSSYNEQFF.

The genes are TRBV19 and TRBJ1-1; D remains unclear. Trimming shortened V by 7 bases and J by 4 bases, and 16 bases separated the two germline ends. CDR3 length: 14 residues. Germline lookup yields CDR1 LNHDA and CDR2 SQIVND (reference sequence). CDR3: CASNYPFGGTEAFF. CDR3 nucleotides: TGTGCCAGTAATTACCCCTTTGGAGGCACTGAAGCTTTCTTT.

The chain recombines TRBV6-6 with TRBJ1-1; D gene unclear. This CDR3 comprises 12 residues. The germline V and J ends were trimmed by 6 bases and 2 bases, with 7 bases remaining between them. Germline CDR1 is MNHNY and CDR2 is SVGAGI (reference sequence). DNA of the CDR3: TGTGCCAGCAGCAACTTTAACACTGAAGCTTTCTTT. It codes for CASSNFNTEAFF.

V usage is TRBV19 and J usage is TRBJ1-1, with 7 nucleotides matching TRBD1. J lost 10 bases, V lost 6 bases, and 14 bases had no gene match. The germline V gene encodes CDR1 LNHDA and CDR2 SQIVND (reference sequence). The CDR3 is made up of 14 amino acids. CDR3 coding DNA: TGTGCCAGTAGCCAGGGACAGTTAAACTTGGGAGCTTTCTTT. It codes for CASSQGQLNLGAFF.

This clone was observed once. This sequence joins TRBV12-5 and TRBJ1-3; 7 bases line up with TRBD1. CDR1 is LGHNT and CDR2 is FRNRAP in the germline V gene. Unmatched junction bases numbered 6, after V lost 2 bases and J lost 8 bases. The CDR3 sequence is 14 residues long. The CDR3 loop is CASGLLGTDDTIYF. DNA for the CDR3: TGTGCTAGTGGTTTGTTGGGGACAGATGACACCATATATTTT.

V is TRBV5-1 and J is TRBJ1-1; D unresolved. Trimming removed 2 bases at V and 1 base at J, with 9 bases between. The CDR3 contains 14 residues. Germline assignment: CDR1 SGHRS and CDR2 YFSETQ. DNA for the CDR3: TGCGCCAGCAGCTTAGAGACGGCGAACACTGAAGCTTTCTTT. This encodes CASSLETANTEAFF. Full variable domain (missing parts from reference TRBV5-1 and TRBJ1-1): KAGVTQTPRYLIKTRGQQVTLSCSPISGHRSVSWYQQTPGQGLQFLFEYFSETQRNKGNFPGRFSGRQFSNSRSEMNVSTLELGDSALYLCASSLETANTEAFFGQGTRLTVV.

The V and J genes are TRBV4-3 and TRBJ1-1, with D possibly TRBD1 on 6 matching bases. Germline-derived CDR1 and CDR2 are LGHNA and YSLEER. V gave up 3 bases and J gave up 0 bases, with 11 bases separating them. The CDR3 contains 15 residues. The CDR3 protein is CASSQGQGLNTEAFF. For the CDR3, the DNA is TGCGCCAGCAGCCAGGGCCAGGGGTTGAACACTGAAGCTTTCTTT.

The CDR3 loop reads CASSILGGQETQYF. For the CDR3, the DNA is TGTGCCAGTAGTATCTTAGGGGGTCAAGAGACCCAGTACTTC. The rearrangement joins TRBV19 to TRBJ2-5; D might be TRBD1 (6 bases). The CDR3 runs to 14 residues. Looked up from germline, CDR1 is LNHDA and CDR2 is SQIVND (reference sequence). Between the trimmed V and J ends, which lost 3 bases and 2 bases, there was a span of 10 bases.

The gene calls are TRBV19 and TRBJ2-7, with TRBD2 matching over 8 bases. Germline CDR1 reads LNHDA; CDR2 reads SQIVND (reference sequence). V lost 3 bases and J lost 2; bases outside the gene matches: 9. The CDR3 runs to 16 residues. Written as DNA, the CDR3 is TGTGCCAGTAGTATCCGGAGCGGGAGTCTTACCTACGAGCAGTACTTC. Translating it yields CASSIRSGSLTYEQYF.